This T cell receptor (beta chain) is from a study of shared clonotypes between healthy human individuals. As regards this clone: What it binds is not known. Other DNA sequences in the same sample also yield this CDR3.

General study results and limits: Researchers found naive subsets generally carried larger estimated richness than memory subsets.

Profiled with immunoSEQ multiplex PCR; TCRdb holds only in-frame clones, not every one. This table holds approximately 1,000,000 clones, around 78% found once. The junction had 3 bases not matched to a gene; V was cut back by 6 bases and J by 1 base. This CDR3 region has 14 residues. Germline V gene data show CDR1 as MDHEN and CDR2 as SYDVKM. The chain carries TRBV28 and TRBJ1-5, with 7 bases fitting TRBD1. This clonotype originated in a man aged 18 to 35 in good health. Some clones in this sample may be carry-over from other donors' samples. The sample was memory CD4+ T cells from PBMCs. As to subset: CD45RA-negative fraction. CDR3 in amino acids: CASRPQGSNQPQHF. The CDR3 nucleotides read TGTGCCAGCAGGCCACAGGGGAGCAATCAGCCCCAGCATTTT.